Each of the 3 T cell receptor beta chains below was sequenced from the same sample in a study of tumor-infiltrating lymphocytes in primary liver carcinoma. Germline DNA was extracted alongside blood RNA, which was obtained from unsorted whole blood. Starting material of 450 to 500 ng total RNA yielded TCR beta cDNA via a constant-region primer. Investigators got TCR beta libraries out of three nested multiplex PCR rounds, done with slightly modified ARM-PCR. The opening two PCR rounds, 10 cycles each, paired TRBV1-TRBV30 forward primers with a C-beta reverse primer. TCRdb independently ran MiXCR on the multiplex PCR reads; one entry per CDR3 protein. The profile shows hundreds of thousands of distinct CDR3 sequences, roughly three fifths of them singletons. Sequences were obtained from peripheral blood. These receptors came from a woman in her 30s with primary liver carcinoma and hepatitis B virus infection.

The CDR3 is CASSPSELMVNTEAFF. The CDR3 region has the DNA TGTGCCAGCAGTCCCTCCGAATTGATGGTGAACACTGAAGCTTTCTTT. This chain joins TRBV2 and TRBJ1-1; D gene uncertain. V dropped 5 bases and J dropped 0 bases, with 16 bases sitting between them. The CDR3 length is 16 residues. The germline V gene has CDR1 SNHLY and CDR2 FYNNEI.

The chain employs TRBV7-9 and TRBJ1-4; D might be TRBD1 (5 bases). V was trimmed by 5 bases and J by 7 bases, leaving 14 bases between them. This CDR3 is 14 amino acids long. Germline-derived CDR1 and CDR2 are SEHNR and FQNEAQ (reference sequence). CDR3 amino acids: CASSLVGASEKLFF. For the CDR3, the DNA is TGTGCCAGCAGCCTGGTAGGGGCGAGTGAAAAACTGTTTTTT.

The chain has TRBV4-1 and TRBJ2-7; no reliable D call. The CDR3 runs to 16 residues. The ends were cut back, 9 bases at V and 7 bases at J, with 28 bases in the middle. Germline V gene sequence: CDR1 MGHRA, CDR2 YSYEKL. Here the CDR3 reads CASNQGIDILLTEQYF. In DNA form, the CDR3 reads TGCGCCAGTAACCAAGGTATTGACATCCTCCTTACGGAGCAGTACTTC.